This T cell receptor beta chain was identified during a study of CD8 T cells in Susac syndrome (dated by TCRdb to the late 2010s). For the study in its entirety: Whether CD8+ T cell activation and differentiation in Susac syndrome was antigen driven was tested using repertoire sequencing. Results the study describes overall, beyond this receptor: The number of individuals in the TCR sequencing and HLA analysis was recognized as being relatively small.

RNA was extracted using the RNeasy kit, and about 0.45 to 1 microgram was reverse transcribed with random hexamers. The immunoSEQ multiplex PCR assay, covering 54 Vbeta and 13 Jbeta segments, was used to amplify TCR beta CDR3 regions. PCR amplification bias was corrected using a synthetic template baseline for primer optimization and computational correction. Per the authors' processing: Only productive sequences were kept, with reads annotated to V, D and J genes according to IMGT and analyzed in immunoSEQ Analyzer. Clonality was computed as one minus Shannon entropy normalized by log2 of the number of productive unique sequences. For each patient and control, public and private clones were evaluated within the 100 most prevalent clones. Clones were defined as Susac-specific when absent from the healthy and MS cohorts, from about a thousand published viral clones and from other ImmuneACCESS disease sequences. The public reads were run again by TCRdb, first through fastp at Q25 and then through MiXCR, and only productive beta chains were kept. Rows with one shared CDR3 protein collapse into an entry with the most common genes and DNA. These V and J calls derive from TCRdb rather than the authors' analysis. The sample table shows 150,000 or so distinct CDR3 sequences, and around 96% are seen once. The ten largest clones represent 0.13% to 0.15% of the sample.

The germline V gene (reference sequence) provides CDR1 DFQATT and CDR2 SNEGSKA. The trim is 3 bases for V and 4 bases for J, with a gap of 10 bases between the germline ends. From the cysteine through the phenylalanine, the CDR3 covers 13 amino acids. The DNA shown is the 39-base CDR3, in frame from base 1. Comments on this clonotype: Its target antigen remains unknown. The input lacks base qualities; no much larger clone sits a single base away.

Peripheral blood CD8+ and CD4+ T cells from healthy donors, Susac syndrome patients and multiple sclerosis patients were profiled using high-throughput TCR beta sequencing. Healthy donors were age- and sex-matched controls. Bulk CD8+ and CD4+ T cells were purified by magnetic negative isolation, while CD8+ TEMRA cells were enriched using FACS. Blood was collected in EDTA tubes and processed within 24 hours, with PBMCs isolated through density gradient centrifugation. PBMCs destined for TCR sequencing were cryopreserved in liquid nitrogen and later thawed in a 37 °C water bath. A purity of at least 90% was achieved for sorted or isolated CD4+, CD8+ and CD8+ TEMRA cells.

Sequencing used CD4+ T cells from PBMCs. This TCR was sampled from a human donor in good health. Recombination linked TRBV20-1 to TRBJ1-5; the D gene lacks a confident call. The CDR3 reads CSASGRLNQPQHF. The sequenced DNA: TGCAGTGCTAGCGGACGGCTGAATCAGCCCCAGCATTTT.